This T cell receptor (beta chain) was captured in a study of cytomegalovirus exposure and HLA in healthy donors. Study observations and caveats: The investigators catalogued 150 or so TCR beta chains as cytomegalovirus-associated. The TCR clusters that emerged in the first cohort tended, a later analysis found, to co-occur in the 120 or so validation repertoires. The CMV antigen specificity of a few CMV-associated chains was confirmed through in vitro analysis.

Assay used: immunoSEQ multiplex PCR; TCRdb lists only in-frame clones, some missing. The table has some 240,000 clones, approximately 82% seen once. The germline V and J ends were trimmed by 6 bases and 7 bases, with 16 bases remaining between them. The CDR3 totals 14 residues. Germline V gene data show CDR1 as SGHRS and CDR2 as YFSETQ. The donors were part of the 120-subject validation cohort, which stood apart from the 666-subject first cohort. This clone was seen a single time. Its antigen is not identified. The specimen was PBMCs. This clonotype originated in a woman aged 18-29 years in good health and CMV-seronegative. This chain uses TRBV5-1 with TRBJ2-2; D is undetermined. CDR3 coding DNA: TGCGCCAGCACCAATGACCCAACCGTCGGGGAGCTGTTTTTT. It is translated as CASTNDPTVGELFF.